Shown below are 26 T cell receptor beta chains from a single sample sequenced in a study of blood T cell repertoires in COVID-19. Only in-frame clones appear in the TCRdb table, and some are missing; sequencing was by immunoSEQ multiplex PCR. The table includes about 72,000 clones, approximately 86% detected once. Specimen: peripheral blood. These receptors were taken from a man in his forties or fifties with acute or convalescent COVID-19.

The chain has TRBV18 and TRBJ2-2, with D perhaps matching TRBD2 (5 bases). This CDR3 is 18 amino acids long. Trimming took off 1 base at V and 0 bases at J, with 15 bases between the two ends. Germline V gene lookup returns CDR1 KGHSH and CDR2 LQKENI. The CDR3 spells CASSPRSLAGSNTGELFF. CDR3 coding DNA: TGTGCCAGCTCACCACGATCCCTGGCGGGCTCGAACACCGGGGAGCTGTTTTTT.

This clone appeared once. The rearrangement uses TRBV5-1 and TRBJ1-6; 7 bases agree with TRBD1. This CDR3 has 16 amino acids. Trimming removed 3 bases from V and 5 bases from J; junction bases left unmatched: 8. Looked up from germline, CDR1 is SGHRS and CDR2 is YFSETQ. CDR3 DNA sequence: TGCGCCAGCAGCTCCCCCCCCGGACAGGATAATTCACCCCTCCACTTT. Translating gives CASSSPPGQDNSPLHF.

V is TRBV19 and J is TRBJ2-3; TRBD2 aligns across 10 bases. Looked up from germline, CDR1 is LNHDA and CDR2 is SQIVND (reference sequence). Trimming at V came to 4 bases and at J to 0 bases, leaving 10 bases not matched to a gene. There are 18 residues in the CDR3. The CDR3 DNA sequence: TGTGCCAGTAGTAGCCCTAGCGGGGGAGCCCGTAGCACAGATACGCAGTATTTT. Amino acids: CASSSPSGGARSTDTQYF.

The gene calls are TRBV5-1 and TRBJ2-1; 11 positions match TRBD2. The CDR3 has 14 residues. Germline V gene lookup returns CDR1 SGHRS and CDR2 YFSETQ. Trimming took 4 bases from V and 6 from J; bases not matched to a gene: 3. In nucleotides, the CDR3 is TGCGCCAGCAGCCTCGGGACTAGCGGCAATGAGCAGTTCTTC. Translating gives CASSLGTSGNEQFF.

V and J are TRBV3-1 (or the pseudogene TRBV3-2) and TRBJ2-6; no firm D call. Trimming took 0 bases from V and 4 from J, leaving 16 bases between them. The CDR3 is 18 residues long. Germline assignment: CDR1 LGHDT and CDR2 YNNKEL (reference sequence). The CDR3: CASSQDPPRSTGANVLTF. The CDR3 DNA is TGTGCCAGCAGCCAAGATCCACCCCGGAGTACGGGGGCCAACGTCCTGACTTTC.

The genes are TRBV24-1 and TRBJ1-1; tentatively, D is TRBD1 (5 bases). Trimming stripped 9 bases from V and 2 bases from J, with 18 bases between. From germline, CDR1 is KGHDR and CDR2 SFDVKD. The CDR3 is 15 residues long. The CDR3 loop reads CATEVPGRANTEAFF. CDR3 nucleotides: TGTGCCACCGAGGTGCCAGGGAGGGCAAACACTGAAGCTTTCTTT.

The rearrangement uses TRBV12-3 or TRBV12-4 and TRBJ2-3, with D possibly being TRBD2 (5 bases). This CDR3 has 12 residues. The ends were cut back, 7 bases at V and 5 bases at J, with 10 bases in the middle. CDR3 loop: CASTIEGDTQYF. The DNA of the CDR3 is TGTGCCAGCACCATTGAGGGAGATACGCAGTATTTT.

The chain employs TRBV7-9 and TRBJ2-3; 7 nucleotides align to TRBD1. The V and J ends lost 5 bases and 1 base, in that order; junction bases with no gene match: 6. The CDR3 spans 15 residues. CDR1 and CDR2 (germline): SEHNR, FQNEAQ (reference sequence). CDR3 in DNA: TGTGCCAGCAGCGCGGACGACAGGGGCACAGATACGCAGTATTTT. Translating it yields CASSADDRGTDTQYF.

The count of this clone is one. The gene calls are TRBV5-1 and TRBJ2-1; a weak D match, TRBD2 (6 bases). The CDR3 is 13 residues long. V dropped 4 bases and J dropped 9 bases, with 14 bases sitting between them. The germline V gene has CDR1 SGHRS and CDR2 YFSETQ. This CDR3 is CASSQTGLGEQFF. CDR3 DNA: TGCGCCAGCAGCCAGACGGGACTCGGTGAGCAGTTCTTC.

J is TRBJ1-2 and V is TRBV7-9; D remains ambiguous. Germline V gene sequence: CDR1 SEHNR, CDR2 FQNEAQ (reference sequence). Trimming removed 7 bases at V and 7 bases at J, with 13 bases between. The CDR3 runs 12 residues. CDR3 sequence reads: CASNSWAGGYTF. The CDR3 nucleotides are TGTGCCAGCAACTCGTGGGCGGGTGGCTACACCTTC.

CDR3 DNA sequence: TGTGCCAGCAGCTTAGGACTGGACGGACAGGGGTATGGCTACACCTTC. It codes for CASSLGLDGQGYGYTF. The V gene is TRBV7-2, the J gene TRBJ1-2, with TRBD1 identical over 9 bases. Per the germline V gene, CDR1 is SGHTA and CDR2 is FQGNSA. This CDR3 spans 16 amino acids. The junction had 8 bases not matched to a gene; V was cut back by 1 base and J by 5 bases.

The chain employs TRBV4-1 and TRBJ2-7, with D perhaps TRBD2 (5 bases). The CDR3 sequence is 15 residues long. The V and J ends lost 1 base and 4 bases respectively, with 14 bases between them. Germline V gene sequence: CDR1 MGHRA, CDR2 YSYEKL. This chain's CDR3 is CASSQAPAERYEQYF. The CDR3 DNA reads TGCGCCAGCAGCCAAGCGCCAGCGGAACGTTACGAGCAGTACTTC.

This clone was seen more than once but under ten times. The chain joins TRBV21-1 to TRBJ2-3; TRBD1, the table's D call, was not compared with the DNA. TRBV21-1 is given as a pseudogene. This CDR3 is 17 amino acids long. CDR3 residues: CASSKALRQGVLDTQYF. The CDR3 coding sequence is TGTGCCAGCAGCAAAGCTCTCCGACAGGGGGTTTTAGATACGCAGTATTTT.

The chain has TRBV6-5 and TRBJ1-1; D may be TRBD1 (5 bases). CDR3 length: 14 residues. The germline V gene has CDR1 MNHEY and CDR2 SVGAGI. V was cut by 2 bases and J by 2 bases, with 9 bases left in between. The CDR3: CASSYGHINTEAFF. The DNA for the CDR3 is TGTGCCAGCAGTTACGGACATATTAACACTGAAGCTTTCTTT.

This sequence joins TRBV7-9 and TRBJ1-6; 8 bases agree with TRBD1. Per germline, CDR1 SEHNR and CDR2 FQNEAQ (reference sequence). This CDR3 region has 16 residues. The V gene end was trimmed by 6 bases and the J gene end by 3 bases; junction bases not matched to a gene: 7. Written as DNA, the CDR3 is TGTGCCAGCAGACCAGACAGGGGCCTCTATAATTCACCCCTCCACTTT. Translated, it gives CASRPDRGLYNSPLHF.

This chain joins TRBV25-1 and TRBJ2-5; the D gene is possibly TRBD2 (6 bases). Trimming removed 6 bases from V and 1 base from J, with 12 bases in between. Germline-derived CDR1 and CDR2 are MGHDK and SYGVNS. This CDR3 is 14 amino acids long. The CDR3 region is CASSPMRGQETQYF. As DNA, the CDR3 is TGTGCCAGCAGCCCAATGCGGGGCCAAGAGACCCAGTACTTC.

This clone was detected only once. The CDR3 DNA follows: TGTGCCAGCAGCTTAGGCCGGGCCTACGAGCAGTACTTC. Encoded protein: CASSLGRAYEQYF. J is TRBJ2-7 and V is TRBV11-3; D not resolved. Germline V gene data show CDR1 as SGHNT and CDR2 as YENEEA. V was trimmed by 1 base and J by 2 bases, leaving 6 bases between them. This CDR3 has 13 amino acids.

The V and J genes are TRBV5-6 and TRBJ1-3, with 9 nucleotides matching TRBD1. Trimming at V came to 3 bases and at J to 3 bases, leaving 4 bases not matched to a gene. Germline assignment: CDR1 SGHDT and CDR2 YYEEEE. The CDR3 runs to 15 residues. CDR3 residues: CASSWGQGSGNTIYF. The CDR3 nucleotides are TGTGCCAGCAGCTGGGGACAGGGAAGTGGAAACACCATATATTTT.

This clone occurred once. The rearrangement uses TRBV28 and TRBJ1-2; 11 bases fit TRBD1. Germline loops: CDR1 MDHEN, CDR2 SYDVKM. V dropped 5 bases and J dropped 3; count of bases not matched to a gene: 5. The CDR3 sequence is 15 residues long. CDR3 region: CASSTGQGVHYGYTF. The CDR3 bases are TGTGCCAGCAGTACGGGACAGGGGGTACACTATGGCTACACCTTC.

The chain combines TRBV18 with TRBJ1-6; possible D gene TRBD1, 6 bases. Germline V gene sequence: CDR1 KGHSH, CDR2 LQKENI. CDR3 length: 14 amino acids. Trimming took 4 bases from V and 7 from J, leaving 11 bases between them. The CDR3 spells CASSQQGPNSPLHF. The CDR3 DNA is TGTGCCAGCTCACAACAGGGTCCCAATTCACCCCTCCACTTT.

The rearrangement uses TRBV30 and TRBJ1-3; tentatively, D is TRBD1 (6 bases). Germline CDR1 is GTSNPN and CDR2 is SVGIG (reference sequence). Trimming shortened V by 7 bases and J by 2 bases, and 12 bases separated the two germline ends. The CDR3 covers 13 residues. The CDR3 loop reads CASYRVPGNTIYF. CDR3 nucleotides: TGTGCCTCATACAGGGTGCCTGGAAACACCATATATTTT.

The CDR3 DNA follows: TGTGCCAGCAGTGCTGCCGGGACAGGGGTCGATCAGCCCCAGCATTTT. Translation gives CASSAAGTGVDQPQHF. The gene calls are TRBV6-1 and TRBJ1-5; TRBD1 matches at 10 bases. The CDR3 spans 16 residues. The V segment lost 4 bases and the J segment 5 bases; nucleotides outside the gene matches: 8. Germline assignment: CDR1 MNHNS and CDR2 SASEGT.

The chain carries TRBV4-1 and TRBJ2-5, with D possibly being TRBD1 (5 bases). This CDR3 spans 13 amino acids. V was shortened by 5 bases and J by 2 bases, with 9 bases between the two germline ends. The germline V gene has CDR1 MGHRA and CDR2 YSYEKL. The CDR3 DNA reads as TGCGCCAGCAGCTCCCCAGGGCAAGAGACCCAGTACTTC. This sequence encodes CASSSPGQETQYF.

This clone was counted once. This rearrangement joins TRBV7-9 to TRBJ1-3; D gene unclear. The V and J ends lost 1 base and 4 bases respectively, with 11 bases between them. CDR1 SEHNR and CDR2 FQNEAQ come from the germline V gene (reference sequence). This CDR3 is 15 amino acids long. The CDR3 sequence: CASSLEDTRGNTIYF. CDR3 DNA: TGTGCCAGCAGCTTAGAAGACACAAGGGGAAACACCATATATTTT.

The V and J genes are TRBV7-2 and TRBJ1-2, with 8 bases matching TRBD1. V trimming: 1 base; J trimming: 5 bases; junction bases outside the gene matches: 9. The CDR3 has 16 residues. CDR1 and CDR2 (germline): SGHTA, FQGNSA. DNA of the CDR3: TGTGCCAGCAGCTTAGGGGGGACAGGAAATCTGTATGGCTACACCTTC. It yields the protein CASSLGGTGNLYGYTF.

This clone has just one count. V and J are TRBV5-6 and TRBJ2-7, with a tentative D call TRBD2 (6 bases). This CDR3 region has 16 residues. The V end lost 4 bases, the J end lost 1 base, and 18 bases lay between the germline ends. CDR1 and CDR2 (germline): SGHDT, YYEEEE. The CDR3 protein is CASSPRGPTKSYEQYF. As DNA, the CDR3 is TGTGCCAGCAGCCCGCGGGGCCCGACAAAATCCTACGAGCAGTACTTC.